The entry that follows covers one T cell receptor (beta chain) sequence. The junction departs from the called germline gene at one end, perhaps through a read error. It was healthy bone marrow donors who served as donors. The entry originates in a study of cytomegalovirus exposure and HLA in healthy donors. Study at large: In a previous analysis, 110 million or so unique TCR beta sequences were found from some 180 million T cells. Genotyping showed approximately 81% of hundreds of donors falling in the Caucasian-associated ancestry cluster.

From germline, CDR1 is SSHAT and CDR2 FNYEAQ (reference sequence). The CDR3 totals 14 residues. In the PCR, 60 Vbeta and 13 Jbeta primers were used. Some clones are missing from TCRdb's copy, which holds only in-frame ones; the method was immunoSEQ multiplex PCR. This table has 80,000 or so clones, about four fifths appearing once. V usage is TRBV7-7 and J usage is TRBJ2-2; D is possibly TRBD2 (5 bases). Specimen: PBMCs. This receptor was identified in a man aged 35-49 years in good health and CMV-seronegative. The CDR3 nucleotides read TGTGCTAGCAGCTTGGAGGTGAACACCGGGGAGCTGTTTTTT. It codes for CASSLEVNTGELFF.